This T cell receptor beta chain derives from a study of CD8 T cells in Susac syndrome. Trimming cost V 6 bases and J 1 base, with 9 bases left between them. This CDR3 region has 13 residues. Germline loops: CDR1 LNHDA, CDR2 SQIVND (reference sequence). Random-hexamer reverse transcription was applied to about 0.45 to 1 ug RNA. MiXCR was run by TCRdb on the immunoSEQ multiplex PCR reads, yielding one entry per CDR3 protein. This sample carries about 100,000 distinct CDR3 sequences, 95% of them seen once, and the ten largest clones take 0.3%. The chain combines TRBV19 with TRBJ1-1; D not certain. The TCR comes from a human donor with Susac syndrome. The specimen sequenced was CD8+ T cells from PBMCs. CDR3 DNA: TGTGCCAGTAGAAGGATATCGAACACTGAAGCTTTCTTT. Its protein is CASRRISNTEAFF. Based on the CDR3 plus reference TRBV19 and TRBJ1-1, the full variable domain is DGGITQSPKYLFRKEGQNVTLSCEQNLNHDAMYWYRQDPGQGLRLIYYSQIVNDFQKGDIAEGYSVSREKKESFPLTVTSAQKNPTAFYLCASRRISNTEAFFGQGTRLTVV.